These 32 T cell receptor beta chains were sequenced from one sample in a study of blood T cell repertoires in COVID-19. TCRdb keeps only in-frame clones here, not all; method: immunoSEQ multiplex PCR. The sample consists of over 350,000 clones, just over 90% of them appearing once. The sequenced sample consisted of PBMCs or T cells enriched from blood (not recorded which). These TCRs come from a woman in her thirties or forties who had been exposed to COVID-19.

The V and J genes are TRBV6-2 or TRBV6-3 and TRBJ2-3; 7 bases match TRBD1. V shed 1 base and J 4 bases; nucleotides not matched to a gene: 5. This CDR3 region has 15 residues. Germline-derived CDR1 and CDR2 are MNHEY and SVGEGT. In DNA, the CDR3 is TGTGCCAGCAGTTACTACAGGGGTGCCGCAGATACGCAGTATTTT. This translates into CASSYYRGAADTQYF.

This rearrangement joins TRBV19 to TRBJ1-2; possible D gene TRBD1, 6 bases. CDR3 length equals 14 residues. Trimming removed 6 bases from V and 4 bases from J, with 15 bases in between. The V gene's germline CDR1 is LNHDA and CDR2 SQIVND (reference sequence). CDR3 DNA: TGTGCCAGTAGACAAGTCGGGACACTCTATGGCTACACCTTC. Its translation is CASRQVGTLYGYTF.

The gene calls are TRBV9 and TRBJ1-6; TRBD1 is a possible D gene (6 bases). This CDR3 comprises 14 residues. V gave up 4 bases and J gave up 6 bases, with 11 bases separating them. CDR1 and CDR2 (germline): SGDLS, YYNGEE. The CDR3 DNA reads TGTGCCAGCAGCCCCACAGGGAGTAATTCACCCCTCCACTTT. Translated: CASSPTGSNSPLHF. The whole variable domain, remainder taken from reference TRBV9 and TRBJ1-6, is DSGVTQTPKHLITATGQRVTLRCSPRSGDLSVYWYQQSLDQGLQFLIQYYNGEERAKGNILERFSAQQFPDLHSELNLSSLELGDSALYFCASSPTGSNSPLHFGNGTRLTVT.

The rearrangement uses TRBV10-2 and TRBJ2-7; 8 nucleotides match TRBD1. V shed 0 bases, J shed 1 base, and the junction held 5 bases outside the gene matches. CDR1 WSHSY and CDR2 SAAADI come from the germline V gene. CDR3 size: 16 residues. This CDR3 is CASSESAGGLSYEQYF. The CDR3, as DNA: TGCGCCAGCAGTGAGTCCGCAGGGGGCCTATCCTACGAGCAGTACTTC.

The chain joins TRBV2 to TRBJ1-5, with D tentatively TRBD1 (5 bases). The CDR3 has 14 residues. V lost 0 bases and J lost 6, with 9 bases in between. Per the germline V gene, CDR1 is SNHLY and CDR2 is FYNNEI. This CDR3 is CASSEALGVQPQHF. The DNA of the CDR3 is TGTGCCAGCAGTGAAGCGCTAGGGGTTCAGCCCCAGCATTTT.

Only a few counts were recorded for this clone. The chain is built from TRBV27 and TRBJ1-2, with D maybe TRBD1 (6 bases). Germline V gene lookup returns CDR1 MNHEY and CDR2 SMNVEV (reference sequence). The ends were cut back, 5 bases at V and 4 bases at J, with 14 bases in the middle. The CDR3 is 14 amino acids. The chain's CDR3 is CASSPEQGPYGYTF. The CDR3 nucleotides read TGTGCCAGCAGTCCGGAACAGGGTCCCTATGGCTACACCTTC.

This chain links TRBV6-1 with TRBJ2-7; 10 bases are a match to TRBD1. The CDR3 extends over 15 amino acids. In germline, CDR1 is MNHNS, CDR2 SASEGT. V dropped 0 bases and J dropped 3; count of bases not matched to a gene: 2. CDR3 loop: CASSEAGQGFYEQYF. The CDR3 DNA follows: TGTGCCAGCAGTGAAGCGGGACAGGGGTTCTACGAGCAGTACTTC.

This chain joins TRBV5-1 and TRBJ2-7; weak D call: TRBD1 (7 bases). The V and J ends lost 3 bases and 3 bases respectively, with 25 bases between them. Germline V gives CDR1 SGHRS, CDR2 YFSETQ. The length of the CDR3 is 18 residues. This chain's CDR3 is CASSSEGRRQGEGYEQYF. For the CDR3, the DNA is TGCGCCAGCAGCTCGGAAGGGAGGAGGCAGGGGGAAGGCTACGAGCAGTACTTC.

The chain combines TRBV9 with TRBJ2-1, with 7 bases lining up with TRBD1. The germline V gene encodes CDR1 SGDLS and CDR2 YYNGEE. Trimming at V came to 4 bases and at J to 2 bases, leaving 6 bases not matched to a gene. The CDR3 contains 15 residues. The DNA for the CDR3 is TGTGCCAGCAGCCCGTCCGGGACAGCCTACAATGAGCAGTTCTTC. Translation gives CASSPSGTAYNEQFF.

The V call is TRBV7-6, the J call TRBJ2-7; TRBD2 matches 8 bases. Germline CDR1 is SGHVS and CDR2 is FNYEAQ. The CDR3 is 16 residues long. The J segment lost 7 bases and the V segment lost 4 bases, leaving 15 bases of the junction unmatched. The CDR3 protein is CASSSPYGGRPSEQYF. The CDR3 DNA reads TGTGCCAGCAGCTCGCCCTATGGCGGGAGGCCGTCGGAGCAGTACTTC.

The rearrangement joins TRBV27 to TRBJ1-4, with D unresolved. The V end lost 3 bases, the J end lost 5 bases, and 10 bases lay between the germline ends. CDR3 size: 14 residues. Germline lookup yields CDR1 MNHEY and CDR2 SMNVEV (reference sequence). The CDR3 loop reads CASSFSRSNEKLFF. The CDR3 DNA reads TGTGCCAGCAGTTTTTCCCGGTCGAATGAAAAACTGTTTTTT.

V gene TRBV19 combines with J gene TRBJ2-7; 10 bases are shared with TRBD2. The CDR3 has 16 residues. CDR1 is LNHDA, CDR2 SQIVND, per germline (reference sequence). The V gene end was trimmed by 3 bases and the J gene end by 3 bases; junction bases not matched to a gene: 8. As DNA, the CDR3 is TGTGCCAGTAGTATTGAGGGTAGCGGGAGGTACTACGAGCAGTACTTC. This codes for CASSIEGSGRYYEQYF. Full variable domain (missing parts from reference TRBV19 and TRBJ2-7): DGGITQSPKYLFRKEGQNVTLSCEQNLNHDAMYWYRQDPGQGLRLIYYSQIVNDFQKGDIAEGYSVSREKKESFPLTVTSAQKNPTAFYLCASSIEGSGRYYEQYFGPGTRLTVT.

CDR3 sequence reads: CASSDRETRPTQYF. The DNA of the CDR3 is TGTGCCAGCAGTGATAGGGAGACGAGGCCTACGCAGTATTTT. This chain uses TRBV2 with TRBJ2-3; possible D gene TRBD2, 5 bases. CDR1 is SNHLY, CDR2 FYNNEI, per germline. This CDR3 is 14 amino acids long. The V end was cut by 3 bases, the J end by 8 bases, with 15 bases between. The whole variable domain, remainder taken from reference TRBV2 and TRBJ2-3, is EPEVTQTPSHQVTQMGQEVILRCVPISNHLYFYWYRQILGQKVEFLVSFYNNEISEKSEIFDDQFSVERPDGSNFTLKIRSTKLEDSAMYFCASSDRETRPTQYFGPGTRLTVL.

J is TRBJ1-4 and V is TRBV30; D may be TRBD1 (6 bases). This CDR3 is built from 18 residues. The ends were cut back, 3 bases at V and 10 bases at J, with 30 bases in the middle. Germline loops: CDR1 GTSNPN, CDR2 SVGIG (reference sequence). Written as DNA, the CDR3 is TGTGCCTGGAGGTCACCTCTAGGGAGGGGGATCGGTATTGGAAAACTGTTTTTT. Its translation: CAWRSPLGRGIGIGKLFF.

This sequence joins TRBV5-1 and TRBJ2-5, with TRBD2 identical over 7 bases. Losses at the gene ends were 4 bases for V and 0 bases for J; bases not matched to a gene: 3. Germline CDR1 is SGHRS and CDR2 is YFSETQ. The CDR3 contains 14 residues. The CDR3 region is CASSGRADQETQYF. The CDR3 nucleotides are TGCGCCAGCAGCGGGAGGGCAGACCAAGAGACCCAGTACTTC.

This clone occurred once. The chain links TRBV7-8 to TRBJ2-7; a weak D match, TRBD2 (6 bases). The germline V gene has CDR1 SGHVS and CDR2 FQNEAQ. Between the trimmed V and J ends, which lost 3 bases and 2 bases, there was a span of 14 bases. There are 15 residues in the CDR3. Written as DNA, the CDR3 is TGTGCCAGCAGCTTTCAAAGGGACTCAACCTACGAGCAGTACTTC. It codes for CASSFQRDSTYEQYF.

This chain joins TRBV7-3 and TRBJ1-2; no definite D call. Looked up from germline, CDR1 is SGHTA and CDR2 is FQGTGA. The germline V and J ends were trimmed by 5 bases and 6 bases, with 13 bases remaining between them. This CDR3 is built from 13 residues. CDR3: CASSLNLGDGYTF. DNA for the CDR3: TGTGCCAGCAGCCTGAATCTCGGAGATGGCTACACCTTC.

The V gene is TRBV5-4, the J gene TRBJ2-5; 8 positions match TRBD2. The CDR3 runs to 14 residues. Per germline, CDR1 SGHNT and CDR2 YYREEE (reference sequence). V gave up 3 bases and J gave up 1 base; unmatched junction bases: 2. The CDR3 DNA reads TGTGCCAGCAGCTCGGGGGGGGGCCAAGAGACCCAGTACTTC. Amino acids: CASSSGGGQETQYF.

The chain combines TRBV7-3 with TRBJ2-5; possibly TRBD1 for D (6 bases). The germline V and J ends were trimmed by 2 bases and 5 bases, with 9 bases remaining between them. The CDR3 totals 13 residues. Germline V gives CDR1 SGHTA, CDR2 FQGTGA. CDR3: CASSLSDRETQYF. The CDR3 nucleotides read TGTGCCAGCAGCTTATCCGACAGGGAGACCCAGTACTTC. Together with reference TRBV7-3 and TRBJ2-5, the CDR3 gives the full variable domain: GAGVSQTPSNKVTEKGKYVELRCDPISGHTALYWYRQSLGQGPEFLIYFQGTGAADDSGLPNDRFFAVRPEGSVSTLKIQRTERGDSAVYLCASSLSDRETQYFGPGTRLLVL.

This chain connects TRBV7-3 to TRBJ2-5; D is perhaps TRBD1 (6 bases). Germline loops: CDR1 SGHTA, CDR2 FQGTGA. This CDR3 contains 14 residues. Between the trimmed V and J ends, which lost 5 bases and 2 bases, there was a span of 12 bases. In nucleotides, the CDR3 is TGTGCCAGCAGCCCCCCGGGACAACAAGAGACCCAGTACTTC. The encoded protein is CASSPPGQQETQYF.

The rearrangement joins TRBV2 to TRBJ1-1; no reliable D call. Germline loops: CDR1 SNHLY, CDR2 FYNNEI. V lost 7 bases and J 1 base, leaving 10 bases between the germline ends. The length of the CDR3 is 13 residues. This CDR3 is CASTSTRNTEAFF. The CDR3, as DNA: TGTGCCAGCACGTCGACACGGAACACTGAAGCTTTCTTT.

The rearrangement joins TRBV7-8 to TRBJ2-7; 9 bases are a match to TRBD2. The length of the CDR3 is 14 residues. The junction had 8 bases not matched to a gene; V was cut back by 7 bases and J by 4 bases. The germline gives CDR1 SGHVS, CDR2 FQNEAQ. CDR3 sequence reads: CASIPTLAGYEQYF. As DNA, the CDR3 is TGTGCCAGCATACCCACGCTAGCGGGGTACGAGCAGTACTTC.

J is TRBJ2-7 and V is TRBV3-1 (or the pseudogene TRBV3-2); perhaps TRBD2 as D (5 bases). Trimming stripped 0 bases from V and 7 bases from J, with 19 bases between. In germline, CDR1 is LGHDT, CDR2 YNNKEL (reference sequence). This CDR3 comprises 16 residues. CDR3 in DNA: TGTGCCAGCAGCCAAGATTTAATTGGCGGGCTGGGAGAGCAGTACTTC. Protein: CASSQDLIGGLGEQYF.

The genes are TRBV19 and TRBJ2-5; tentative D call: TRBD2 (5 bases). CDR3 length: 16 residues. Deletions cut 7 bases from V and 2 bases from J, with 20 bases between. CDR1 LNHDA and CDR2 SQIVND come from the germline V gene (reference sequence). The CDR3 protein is CASKRRWEILQETQYF. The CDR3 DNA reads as TGTGCCAGTAAGCGGAGGTGGGAGATATTACAAGAGACCCAGTACTTC.

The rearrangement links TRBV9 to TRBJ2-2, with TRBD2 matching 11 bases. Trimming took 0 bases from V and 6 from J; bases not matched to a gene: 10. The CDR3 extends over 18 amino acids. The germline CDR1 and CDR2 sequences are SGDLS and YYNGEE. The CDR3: CASSVEGRGTSGPGELFF. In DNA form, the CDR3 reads TGTGCCAGCAGCGTAGAGGGGCGGGGGACTAGCGGCCCCGGGGAGCTGTTTTTT.

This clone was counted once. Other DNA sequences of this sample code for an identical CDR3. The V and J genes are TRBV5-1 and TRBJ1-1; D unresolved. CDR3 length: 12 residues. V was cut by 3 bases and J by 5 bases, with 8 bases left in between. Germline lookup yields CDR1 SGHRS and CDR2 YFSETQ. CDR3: CASSSGGTEAFF. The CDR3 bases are TGCGCCAGCAGCTCCGGAGGTACTGAAGCTTTCTTT.

The CDR3 DNA reads TGTGCCAGCAGTGTCCGGGCTAGCGATTCGGATACGCAGTATTTT. Protein: CASSVRASDSDTQYF. The J gene is TRBJ2-3, the V gene TRBV2; a possible D gene is TRBD2 (6 bases). The CDR3 loop spans 15 amino acids. From germline, CDR1 is SNHLY and CDR2 FYNNEI. V lost 4 bases to trimming and J lost 6 bases, with 17 bases between them.

CDR3 residues: CATSRDLGNQPQHF. CDR3 sequence (DNA): TGTGCCACCAGCAGAGATTTAGGCAATCAGCCCCAGCATTTT. This rearrangement joins TRBV15 to TRBJ1-5; D remains unclear. The germline V and J ends were trimmed by 0 bases and 2 bases, with 5 bases remaining between them. The germline V gene encodes CDR1 LNHNV and CDR2 YYDKDF (reference sequence). The CDR3 covers 14 residues.

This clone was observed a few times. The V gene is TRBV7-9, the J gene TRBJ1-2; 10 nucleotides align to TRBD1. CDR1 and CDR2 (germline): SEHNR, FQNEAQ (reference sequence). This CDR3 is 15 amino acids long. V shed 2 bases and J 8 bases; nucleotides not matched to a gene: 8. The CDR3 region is CASSLTGTGDGGYTF. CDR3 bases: TGTGCCAGCAGCTTAACCGGGACAGGGGACGGAGGCTACACCTTC.

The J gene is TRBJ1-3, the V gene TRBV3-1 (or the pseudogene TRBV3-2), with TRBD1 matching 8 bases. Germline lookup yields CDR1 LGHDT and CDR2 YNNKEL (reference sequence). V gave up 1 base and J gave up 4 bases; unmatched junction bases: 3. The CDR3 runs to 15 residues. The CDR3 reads CASSQGRGQGNTIYF. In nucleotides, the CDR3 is TGTGCCAGCAGCCAAGGCAGGGGGCAAGGAAACACCATATATTTT.

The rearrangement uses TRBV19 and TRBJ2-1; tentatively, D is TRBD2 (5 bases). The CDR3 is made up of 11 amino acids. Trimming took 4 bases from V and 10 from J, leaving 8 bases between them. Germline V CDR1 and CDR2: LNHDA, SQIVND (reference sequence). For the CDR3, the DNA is TGTGCCAGTAGTAACAGCGGCGAGCAGTTCTTC. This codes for CASSNSGEQFF. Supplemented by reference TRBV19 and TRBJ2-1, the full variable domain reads DGGITQSPKYLFRKEGQNVTLSCEQNLNHDAMYWYRQDPGQGLRLIYYSQIVNDFQKGDIAEGYSVSREKKESFPLTVTSAQKNPTAFYLCASSNSGEQFFGPGTRLTVL.

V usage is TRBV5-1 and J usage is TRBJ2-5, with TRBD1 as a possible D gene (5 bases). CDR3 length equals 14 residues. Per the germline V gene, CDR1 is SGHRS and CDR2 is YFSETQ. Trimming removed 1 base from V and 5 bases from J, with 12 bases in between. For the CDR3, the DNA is TGCGCCAGCAGCTTGCCCCAAGGGGTGGAGACCCAGTACTTC. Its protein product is CASSLPQGVETQYF.